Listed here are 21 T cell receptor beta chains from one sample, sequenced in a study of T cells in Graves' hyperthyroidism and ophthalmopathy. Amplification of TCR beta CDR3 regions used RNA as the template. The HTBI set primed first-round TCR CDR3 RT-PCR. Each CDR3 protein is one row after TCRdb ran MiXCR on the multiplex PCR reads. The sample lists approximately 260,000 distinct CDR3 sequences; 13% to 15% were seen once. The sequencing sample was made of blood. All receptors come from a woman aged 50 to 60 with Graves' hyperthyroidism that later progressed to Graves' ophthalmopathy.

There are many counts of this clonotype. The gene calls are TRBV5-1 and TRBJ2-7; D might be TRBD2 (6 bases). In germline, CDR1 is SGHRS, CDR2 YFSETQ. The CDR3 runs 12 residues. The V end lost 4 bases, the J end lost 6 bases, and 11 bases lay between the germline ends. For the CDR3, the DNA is TGCGCCAGCAGCGGAGGGCCTCGCGAGCAGTACTTC. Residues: CASSGGPREQYF.

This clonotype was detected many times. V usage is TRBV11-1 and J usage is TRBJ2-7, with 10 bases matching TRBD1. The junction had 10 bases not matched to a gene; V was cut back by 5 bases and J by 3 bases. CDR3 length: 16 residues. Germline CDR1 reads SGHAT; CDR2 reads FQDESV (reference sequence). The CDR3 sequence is CASSLGLGDRGYEQYF. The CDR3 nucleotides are TGTGCCAGCAGCCTGGGTTTAGGGGACAGGGGCTACGAGCAGTACTTC. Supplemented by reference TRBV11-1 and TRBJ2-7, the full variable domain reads EAEVAQSPRYKITEKSQAVAFWCDPISGHATLYWYRQILGQGPELLVQFQDESVVDDSQLPKDRFSAERLKGVDSTLKIQPAELGDSAMYLCASSLGLGDRGYEQYFGPGTRLTVT.

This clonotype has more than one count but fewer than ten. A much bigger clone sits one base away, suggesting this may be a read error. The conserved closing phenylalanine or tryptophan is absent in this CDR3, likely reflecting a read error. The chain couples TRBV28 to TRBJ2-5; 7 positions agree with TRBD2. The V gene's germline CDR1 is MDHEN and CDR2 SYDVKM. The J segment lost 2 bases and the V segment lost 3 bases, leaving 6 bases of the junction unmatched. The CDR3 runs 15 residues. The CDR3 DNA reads TGTGCCAGCAGTTTGGTGGCCGGGAGGCAAGAGACCCAGTACCTC. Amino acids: CASSLVAGRQETQYL.

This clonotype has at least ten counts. Here the CDR3 reads CASSYLSHRGKTGELFF. CDR3 DNA: TGCGCCAGCAGCTATCTATCTCACAGGGGAAAAACCGGGGAGCTGTTTTTT. The V call is TRBV5-1, the J call TRBJ2-2, with TRBD1 matching over 7 bases. This CDR3 is built from 17 residues. Germline assignment: CDR1 SGHRS and CDR2 YFSETQ. The junction had 13 bases not matched to a gene; V was cut back by 3 bases and J by 5 bases.

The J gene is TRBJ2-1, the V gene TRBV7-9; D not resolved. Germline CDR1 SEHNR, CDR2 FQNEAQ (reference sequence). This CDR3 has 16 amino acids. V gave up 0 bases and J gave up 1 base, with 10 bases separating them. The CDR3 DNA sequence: TGTGCCAGCAGCTTAGCTATGACGTTATCCTACAATGAGCAGTTCTTC. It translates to CASSLAMTLSYNEQFF.

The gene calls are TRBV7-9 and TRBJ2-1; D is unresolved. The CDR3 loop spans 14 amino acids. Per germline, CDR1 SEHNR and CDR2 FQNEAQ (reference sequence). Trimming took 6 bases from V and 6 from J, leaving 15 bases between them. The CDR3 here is CASRPYFSGNEQFF. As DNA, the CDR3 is TGTGCCAGCAGGCCATATTTTTCGGGCAATGAGCAGTTCTTC.

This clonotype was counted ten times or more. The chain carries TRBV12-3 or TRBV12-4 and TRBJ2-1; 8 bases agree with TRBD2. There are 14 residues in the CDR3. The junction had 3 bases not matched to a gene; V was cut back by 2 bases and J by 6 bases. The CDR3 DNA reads TGTGCCAGCAGTTTAAGAGCGGGAGCCAATGAGCAGTTCTTC. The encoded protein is CASSLRAGANEQFF.

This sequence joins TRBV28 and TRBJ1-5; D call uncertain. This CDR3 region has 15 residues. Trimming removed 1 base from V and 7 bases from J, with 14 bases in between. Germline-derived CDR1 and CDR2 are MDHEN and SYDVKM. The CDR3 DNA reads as TGTGCCAGCAGTTTATTCGCAACAGACGGACAGCCCCAGCATTTT. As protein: CASSLFATDGQPQHF.

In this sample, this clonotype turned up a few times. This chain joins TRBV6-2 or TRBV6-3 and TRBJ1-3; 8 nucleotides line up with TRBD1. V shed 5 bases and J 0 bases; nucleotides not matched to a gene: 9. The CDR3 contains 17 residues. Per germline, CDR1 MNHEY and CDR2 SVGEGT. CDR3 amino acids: CASSNGQGIYSGNTIYF. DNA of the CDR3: TGTGCCAGCAGTAACGGACAGGGTATCTACTCTGGAAACACCATATATTTT.

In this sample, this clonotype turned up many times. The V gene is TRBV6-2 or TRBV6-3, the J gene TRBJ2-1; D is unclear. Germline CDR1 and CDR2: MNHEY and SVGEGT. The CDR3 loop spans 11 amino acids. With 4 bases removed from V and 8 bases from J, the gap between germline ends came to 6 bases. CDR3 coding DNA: TGTGCCAGCAGTTTAGCATATGAGCAGTTCTTC. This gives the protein CASSLAYEQFF.

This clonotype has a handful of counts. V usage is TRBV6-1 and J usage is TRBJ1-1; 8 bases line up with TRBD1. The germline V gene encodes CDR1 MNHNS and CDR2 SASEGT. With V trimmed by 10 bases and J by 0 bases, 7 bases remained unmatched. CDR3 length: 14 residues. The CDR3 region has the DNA TGTGCCACCACGCAGGGACAGGTGAACACTGAAGCTTTCTTT. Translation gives CATTQGQVNTEAFF.

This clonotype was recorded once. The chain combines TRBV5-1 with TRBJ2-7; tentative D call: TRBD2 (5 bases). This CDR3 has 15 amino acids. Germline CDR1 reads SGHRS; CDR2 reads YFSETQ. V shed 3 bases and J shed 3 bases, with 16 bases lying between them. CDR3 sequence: CASSSPTGGGYEQYF. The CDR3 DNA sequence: TGCGCCAGCAGCTCCCCAACGGGTGGAGGCTACGAGCAGTACTTC.

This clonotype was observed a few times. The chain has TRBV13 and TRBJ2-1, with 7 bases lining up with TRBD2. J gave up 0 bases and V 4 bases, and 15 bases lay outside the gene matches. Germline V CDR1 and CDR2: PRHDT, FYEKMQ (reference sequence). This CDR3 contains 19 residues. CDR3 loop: CASSSKYMLREDSYNEQFF. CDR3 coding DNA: TGTGCCAGCAGCTCCAAATATATGCTTCGGGAGGACTCCTACAATGAGCAGTTCTTC.

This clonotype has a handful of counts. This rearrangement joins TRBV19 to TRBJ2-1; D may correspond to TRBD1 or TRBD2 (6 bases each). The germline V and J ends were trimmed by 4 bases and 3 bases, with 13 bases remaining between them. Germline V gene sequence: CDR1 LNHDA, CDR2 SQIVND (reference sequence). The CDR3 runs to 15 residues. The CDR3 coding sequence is TGTGCCAGTAGTACCGGGGGCAATGTCTACAATGAGCAGTTCTTC. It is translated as CASSTGGNVYNEQFF.

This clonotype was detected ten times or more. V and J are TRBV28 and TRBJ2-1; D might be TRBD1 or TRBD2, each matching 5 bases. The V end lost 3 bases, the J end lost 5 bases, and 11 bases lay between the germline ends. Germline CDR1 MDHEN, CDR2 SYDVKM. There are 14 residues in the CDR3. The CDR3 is CASSFPGTNNEQFF. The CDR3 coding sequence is TGTGCCAGCAGTTTCCCCGGGACCAACAATGAGCAGTTCTTC.

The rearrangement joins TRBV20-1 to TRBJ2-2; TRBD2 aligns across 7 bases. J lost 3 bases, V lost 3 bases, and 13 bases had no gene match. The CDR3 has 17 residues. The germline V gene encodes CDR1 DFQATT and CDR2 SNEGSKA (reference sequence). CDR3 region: CSASGLAGEVDTGELFF. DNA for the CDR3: TGCAGTGCTAGCGGTTTGGCGGGAGAGGTAGACACCGGGGAGCTGTTTTTT.

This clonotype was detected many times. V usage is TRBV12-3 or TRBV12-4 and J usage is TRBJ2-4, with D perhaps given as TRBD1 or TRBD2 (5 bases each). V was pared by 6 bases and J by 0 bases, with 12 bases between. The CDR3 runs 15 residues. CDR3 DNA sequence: TGTGCCAGCAGGCCCCCAGGGACAGCCAAAAACATTCAGTACTTC. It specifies CASRPPGTAKNIQYF.

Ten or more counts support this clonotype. CDR3 DNA sequence: TGTGCCAGCTCACAGCAGGGTGCCGGGGAGCTGTTTTTT. It codes for CASSQQGAGELFF. The J gene is TRBJ2-2, the V gene TRBV18; tentative D call: TRBD1 (5 bases). The V gene's germline CDR1 is KGHSH and CDR2 LQKENI. Trimming removed 4 bases at V and 6 bases at J, with 9 bases between. The CDR3 totals 13 residues.

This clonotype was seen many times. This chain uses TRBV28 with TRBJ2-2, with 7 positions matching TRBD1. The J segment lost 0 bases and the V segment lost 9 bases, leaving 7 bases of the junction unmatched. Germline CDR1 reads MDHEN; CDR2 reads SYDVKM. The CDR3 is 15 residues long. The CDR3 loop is CASITGTANTGELFF. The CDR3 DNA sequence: TGTGCCAGTATCACCGGGACAGCGAACACCGGGGAGCTGTTTTTT.

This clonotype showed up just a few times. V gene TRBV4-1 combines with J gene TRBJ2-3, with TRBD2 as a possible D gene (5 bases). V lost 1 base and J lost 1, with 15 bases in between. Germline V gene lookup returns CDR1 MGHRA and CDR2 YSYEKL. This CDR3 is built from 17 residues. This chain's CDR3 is CASSQARTGLGTDTQYF. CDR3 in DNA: TGCGCCAGCAGCCAAGCCCGGACTGGCCTAGGCACAGATACGCAGTATTTT.

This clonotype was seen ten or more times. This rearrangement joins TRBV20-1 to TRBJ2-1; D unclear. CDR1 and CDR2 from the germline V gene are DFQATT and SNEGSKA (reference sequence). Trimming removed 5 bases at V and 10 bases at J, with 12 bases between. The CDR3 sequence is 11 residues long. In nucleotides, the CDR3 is TGCAGTGCTGATATAAGGACCGAGCAGTTCTTC. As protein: CSADIRTEQFF.